These 11 T cell receptor beta chains were sequenced from one sample in a study of post-analysis software for immune sequencing data. Study results and caveats: The five TRBV segments detected at higher frequency in patients than in controls included TRBV5-6, TRBV5-1 and TRBV20-1.

What these receptors recognize is not known. Unique molecular identifiers were present in the TCR beta cDNA libraries. One entry per CDR3 protein, called by TCRdb with MiXCR from the PCR reads. The profile shows 750,000 to 950,000 distinct CDR3 sequences, 46% of them singletons. What was sequenced was blood. These receptor sequences come from a girl between 10 and 17 years old with multiple sclerosis.

The J gene is TRBJ2-1, the V gene TRBV14, with TRBD2 matching over 7 bases. Trimming removed 4 bases from V and 7 bases from J; junction bases left unmatched: 10. Germline values: CDR1 SGHDN, CDR2 FVKESK. This CDR3 has 15 residues. CDR3 residues: CASSRLAYSGNEQFF. DNA of the CDR3: TGTGCCAGCAGCCGACTAGCCTATAGCGGGAATGAGCAGTTCTTC.

A word on this clonotype: The conserved closing phenylalanine or tryptophan is absent in this CDR3, likely reflecting a read error. The CDR3 protein is CSARLRGRGVGETQYV. Written as DNA, the CDR3 is TGCAGTGCTAGACTTCGTGGTCGCGGGGTCGGGGAGACCCAGTACGTC. The chain has TRBV20-1 and TRBJ2-5; possible D gene TRBD2, 6 bases. The ends were cut back, 2 bases at V and 5 bases at J, with 21 bases in the middle. Per germline, CDR1 DFQATT and CDR2 SNEGSKA (reference sequence). There are 16 residues in the CDR3.

This clonotype was recorded a few times. The chain employs TRBV7-9 and TRBJ2-3; TRBD2 is a possible D gene (5 bases). Trimming left V 5 bases short and J 0 bases short, with 9 bases between. This CDR3 is built from 14 residues. Germline-derived CDR1 and CDR2 are SEHNR and FQNEAQ (reference sequence). The chain's CDR3 is CASSEGSSTDTQYF. DNA of the CDR3: TGTGCCAGCAGCGAGGGTTCTAGCACAGATACGCAGTATTTT.

The CDR3: CASTKGPAPYNEQFF. In DNA form, the CDR3 reads TGTGCCAGCACAAAGGGGCCCGCGCCCTACAATGAGCAGTTCTTC. The rearrangement joins TRBV6-5 to TRBJ2-1; tentatively, D is TRBD1 (5 bases). Germline CDR1 and CDR2: MNHEY and SVGAGI. This CDR3 region has 15 residues. Trimming shortened V by 7 bases and J by 2 bases, and 15 bases separated the two germline ends.

The V gene is TRBV15, the J gene TRBJ1-6; tentative D call: TRBD1 (5 bases). This CDR3 contains 13 residues. The germline CDR1 and CDR2 sequences are LNHNV and YYDKDF (reference sequence). V lost 9 bases and J lost 11, with 17 bases in between. The CDR3 loop reads CATTRQSGPPLHF. The DNA for the CDR3 is TGTGCCACTACACGACAGTCTGGCCCACCCCTCCACTTT.

CDR3 protein: CASSPGTLGDQPQHF. The CDR3 DNA sequence: TGTGCCAGCAGCCCCGGGACCTTGGGCGATCAGCCCCAGCATTTT. This rearrangement joins TRBV6-5 to TRBJ1-5; possible D gene TRBD1, 5 bases. This CDR3 is 15 amino acids long. Germline V gene data show CDR1 as MNHEY and CDR2 as SVGAGI. Trimming shortened V by 6 bases and J by 5 bases, and 17 bases separated the two germline ends.

The rearrangement links TRBV4-3 to TRBJ2-1; tentatively, D is TRBD2 (6 bases). The CDR3 covers 15 residues. Germline loops: CDR1 LGHNA, CDR2 YSLEER. The ends were cut back, 8 bases at V and 8 bases at J, with 22 bases in the middle. The DNA of the CDR3 is TGCGCCAGCGGGAGTGGACTACTAGCTTTGGATGAGCAGTTCTTC. This translates into CASGSGLLALDEQFF.

V usage is TRBV7-9 and J usage is TRBJ1-1; D is unclear. Looked up from germline, CDR1 is SEHNR and CDR2 is FQNEAQ (reference sequence). This CDR3 has 13 amino acids. The CDR3 is CATDGRTDTEAFF. In nucleotides, the CDR3 is TGTGCTACCGATGGTCGTACGGACACTGAAGCTTTCTTT.

This clonotype came up a few times. V usage is TRBV29-1 and J usage is TRBJ2-1; no clear D. Germline values: CDR1 SQVTM, CDR2 ANQGSEA. This CDR3 has 15 amino acids. V was pared by 4 bases and J by 0 bases, with 13 bases between. CDR3 bases: TGCAGCGTTGCCCCCCCCGCGGTCTCCTACAATGAGCAGTTCTTC. Residues: CSVAPPAVSYNEQFF.

This chain uses TRBV7-8 with TRBJ2-7; 10 bases match TRBD2. CDR3 length equals 17 residues. Germline V gene sequence: CDR1 SGHVS, CDR2 FQNEAQ. J was trimmed by 4 bases and V by 1 base; bases with no gene match: 10. This CDR3 reads CASSLGGLAEGAYEQYF. The DNA of the CDR3 is TGTGCCAGCAGCTTAGGTGGACTAGCGGAGGGAGCTTACGAGCAGTACTTC.

The chain's CDR3 is CASGHSGTQYF. The CDR3 DNA reads TGTGCCAGCGGGCACTCCGGGACCCAGTACTTC. The chain uses TRBV12-3 or TRBV12-4 and TRBJ2-4; D call uncertain. The tail of the sequence fits TRBJ2-5 better, so the J call may be wrong. CDR3 size: 11 residues.